This T cell receptor (beta chain) is from a study of early T cells in non-severe SARS-CoV-2 infection. On the study more broadly: It was bulk RNA from unsorted whole blood that was sequenced, and the chains were unpaired. Study-level points and caveats: Anti-spike CD8 responses were favored in VDJdb matching, and private and CD4 specificities were missed.

Individual cDNA molecules each received unique molecular identifiers attached to them. TCRdb recomputed calls from the 5' RACE reads with MiXCR, one row per CDR3 protein. The sample consists of some 24,000 distinct CDR3 sequences, about 4.4% of them appearing once. CDR3 size: 13 residues. Looked up from germline, CDR1 is GTSNPN and CDR2 is SVGIG (reference sequence). Trimming took 2 bases from V and 5 from J, leaving 10 bases between them. This clonotype has a count of ten or more. Its antigen remains unidentified. Sequenced sample: whole blood. The clonotype comes from an adult who was a healthcare worker with PCR-confirmed SARS-CoV-2 infection or an uninfected control (not recorded which). The rearrangement links TRBV30 to TRBJ1-5; weak D call: TRBD1 (5 bases). The CDR3 DNA follows: TGTGCCTGGAGTTCAGGGTTTGATCAGCCCCAGCATTTT. As protein: CAWSSGFDQPQHF.